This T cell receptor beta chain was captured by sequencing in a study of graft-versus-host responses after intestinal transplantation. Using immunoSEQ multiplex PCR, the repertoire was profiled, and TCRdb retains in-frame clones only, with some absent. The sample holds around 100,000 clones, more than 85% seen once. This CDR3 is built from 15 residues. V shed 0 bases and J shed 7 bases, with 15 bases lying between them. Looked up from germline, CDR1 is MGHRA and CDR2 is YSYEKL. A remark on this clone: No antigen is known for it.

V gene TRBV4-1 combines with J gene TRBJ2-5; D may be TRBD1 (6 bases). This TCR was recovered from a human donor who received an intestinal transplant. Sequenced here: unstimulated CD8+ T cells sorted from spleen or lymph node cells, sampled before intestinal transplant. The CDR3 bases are TGCGCCAGCAGCCAAGACCCACAGGGTGTGGGGACCCAGTACTTC. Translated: CASSQDPQGVGTQYF.